This passage covers 8 T cell receptor beta chains from one sample sequenced in a study of blood T cell repertoires in COVID-19. Repertoires were generated with immunoSEQ multiplex PCR, while TCRdb's copy carries only in-frame clones and drops some. Altogether 85,000 to 95,000 clones are present, 89% being singletons, with the ten largest covering approximately 5.6%. Sequencing was performed on peripheral blood. The source is a woman aged 80 or over with active COVID-19.

This clone was counted a single time. The chain is built from TRBV6-2 or TRBV6-3 and TRBJ1-5, with D unresolved. The germline V gene encodes CDR1 MNHEY and CDR2 SVGEGT. V lost 2 bases and J 1 base, leaving 3 bases between the germline ends. The length of the CDR3 is 13 residues. CDR3 sequence reads: CASSYGSNQPQHF. The CDR3, as DNA: TGTGCCAGCAGTTACGGCAGCAATCAGCCCCAGCATTTT.

This clone has just one count. V and J are TRBV5-4 and TRBJ2-1; TRBD1 might be the D (5 bases). The CDR3 runs to 16 residues. The V end was cut by 4 bases, the J end by 5 bases, with 19 bases between. Germline-derived CDR1 and CDR2 are SGHNT and YYREEE (reference sequence). The CDR3 protein is CASSRGPRTENNEQFF. The CDR3, as DNA: TGTGCCAGCAGCAGGGGCCCCCGGACGGAAAACAATGAGCAGTTCTTC.

The chain carries TRBV5-5 and TRBJ1-5, with 9 bases aligning to TRBD1. The length of the CDR3 is 18 residues. The germline V gene has CDR1 SGHKS and CDR2 YYEKEE (reference sequence). The junction had 7 bases not matched to a gene; V was cut back by 0 bases and J by 0 bases. The CDR3 coding sequence is TGTGCCAGCAGCTTGGTACAGGGGGCCTTTAATAGCAATCAGCCCCAGCATTTT. It encodes CASSLVQGAFNSNQPQHF.

This sequence joins TRBV10-3 and TRBJ2-5; 7 positions agree with TRBD2. CDR3 length: 15 residues. Germline values: CDR1 ENHRY, CDR2 SYGVKD. V dropped 7 bases and J dropped 5; count of bases not matched to a gene: 13. CDR3 sequence reads: CAIKAGRVTYETQYF. In DNA, the CDR3 is TGTGCCATCAAGGCGGGGAGGGTAACGTATGAGACCCAGTACTTC.

The V call is TRBV2, the J call TRBJ1-1; TRBD1 aligns across 12 bases. J lost 0 bases, V lost 6 bases, and 5 bases had no gene match. The length of the CDR3 is 16 residues. CDR1 and CDR2 from the germline V gene are SNHLY and FYNNEI. In DNA form, the CDR3 reads TGTGCCAGCAGCCCGGGACAGGGGGCCCTGAACACTGAAGCTTTCTTT. This encodes CASSPGQGALNTEAFF.

The chain employs TRBV6-2 or TRBV6-3 and TRBJ2-1; 8 nucleotides align to TRBD2. This CDR3 is built from 16 residues. V lost 5 bases and J lost 2; bases outside the gene matches: 8. Germline V gene data show CDR1 as MNHEY and CDR2 as SVGEGT. CDR3 sequence (DNA): TGTGCCAGCAGTGTCGGACTAGCTTTTCCCTACAATGAGCAGTTCTTC. It specifies CASSVGLAFPYNEQFF.

J is TRBJ2-1 and V is TRBV7-2; possibly TRBD1 for D (6 bases). CDR1 and CDR2 (germline): SGHTA, FQGNSA. This CDR3 is 16 amino acids long. The V gene lost 3 bases and the J gene lost 0 bases, with 12 bases spanning the gap. In DNA form, the CDR3 reads TGTGCCAGCAGCTTGAAAGGGGGAAACTCCTACAATGAGCAGTTCTTC. This codes for CASSLKGGNSYNEQFF.

The J gene is TRBJ1-1, the V gene TRBV9; TRBD1 matches 10 bases. The CDR3 spans 16 residues. The ends lost 0 bases at V and 1 base at J; junction bases unmatched: 3. Germline loops: CDR1 SGDLS, CDR2 YYNGEE. The CDR3 sequence is CASSVGDRGPNTEAFF. The CDR3 DNA reads as TGTGCCAGCAGCGTAGGGGACAGGGGCCCGAACACTGAAGCTTTCTTT.